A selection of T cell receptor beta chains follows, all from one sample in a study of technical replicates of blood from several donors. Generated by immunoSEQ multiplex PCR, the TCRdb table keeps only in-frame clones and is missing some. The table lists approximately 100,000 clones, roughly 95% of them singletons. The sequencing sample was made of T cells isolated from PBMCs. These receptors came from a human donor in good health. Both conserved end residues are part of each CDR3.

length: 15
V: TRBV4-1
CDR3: CASSQATGTAPPLHF

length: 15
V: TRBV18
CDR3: CASSPIPSSSYEQYF

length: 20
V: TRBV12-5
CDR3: CASGLILTGDLYSGANVLTF

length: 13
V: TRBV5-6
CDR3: CASRRKRNTEAFF

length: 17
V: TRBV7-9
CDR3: CASSLALTGYMNTEAFF

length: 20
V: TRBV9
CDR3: CASSARTSGYFRGTYNEQFF

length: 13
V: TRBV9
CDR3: CASSEHEGYGYTF

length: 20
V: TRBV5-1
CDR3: CASSLPTAPAGGSGSYEQYF

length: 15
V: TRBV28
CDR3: CASSSLAGGFYEQYF

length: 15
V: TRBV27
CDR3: CASSLPGLAGVEQFF

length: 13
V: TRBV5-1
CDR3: CASSLSVPNGYTF

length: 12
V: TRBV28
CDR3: CASNGLNYEQYF

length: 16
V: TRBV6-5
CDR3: CASSYEEGSVRNTIYF

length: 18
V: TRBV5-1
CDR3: CASSRGGTSGSFGETQYF

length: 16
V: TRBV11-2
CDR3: CASTTIQGQRNTEAFF

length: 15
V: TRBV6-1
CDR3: CASRGLAGGPDTQYF

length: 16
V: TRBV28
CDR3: CASSSLGTGYTYEQYF